The T cell receptor beta chain under discussion was sequenced for a study of OX40 agonist ivuxolimab in advanced cancers. This clone turned up a few times. Its antigen is still unknown. Whole-study findings and limits: Among the least clonally expanded were partial responders at 0.1-3.0 mg/kg. Mean expanded clone counts were higher in CD8+ than CD4+ T cells.

CDR1 and CDR2 (germline): SQVTM, ANQGSEA. V dropped 1 base and J dropped 4; count of bases not matched to a gene: 6. CDR3 length: 14 amino acids. Clones were sequenced by immunoSEQ multiplex PCR, and TCRdb holds only the in-frame ones, with some missing. Here the sample spans about 66,000 clones, 80% to 85% being singletons. This clonotype was obtained from an adult with an advanced solid tumor such as melanoma, head and neck, liver or kidney cancer. The sequenced sample was CD4+ or CD8+ T cells sorted from blood, obtained in a trial of the OX40 agonist ivuxolimab. The genes are TRBV29-1 and TRBJ2-7; 8 nucleotides align to TRBD1. CDR3 region: CSVEGPGGSYEQYF. For the CDR3, the DNA is TGCAGCGTTGAAGGTCCAGGGGGCTCATACGAGCAGTACTTC.